The T cell receptor beta chain described here comes from a study of blood T cell repertoires in COVID-19. Overall study context: From the United States, Italy and Spain came samples of acute and convalescent COVID-19. In each case, the material was cDNA or gDNA derived from T cells, B-cell-depleted T cells, or PBMCs.

In terms of age and location, participants ranged from about 18 to 95 years and lived in fewer than 30 US areas. Sequenced by immunoSEQ multiplex PCR; TCRdb stores in-frame clones only, minus some. The sample yields 400,000 or so clones, approximately 86% seen once. The CDR3 has 17 residues. Germline CDR1 MNHNS, CDR2 SASEGT. Trimming shortened V by 2 bases and J by 3 bases, and 16 bases separated the two germline ends. V is TRBV6-1 and J is TRBJ1-4; D possibly corresponds to TRBD1 (6 bases). The receptor was isolated from a woman aged 40 to 50 with acute COVID-19. The sample comprised PBMCs or T cells enriched from blood (not recorded which). The CDR3 region is CASSERYPQGSNEKLFF. CDR3 nucleotide sequence: TGTGCCAGCAGTGAACGGTATCCACAGGGCTCTAATGAAAAACTGTTTTTT.